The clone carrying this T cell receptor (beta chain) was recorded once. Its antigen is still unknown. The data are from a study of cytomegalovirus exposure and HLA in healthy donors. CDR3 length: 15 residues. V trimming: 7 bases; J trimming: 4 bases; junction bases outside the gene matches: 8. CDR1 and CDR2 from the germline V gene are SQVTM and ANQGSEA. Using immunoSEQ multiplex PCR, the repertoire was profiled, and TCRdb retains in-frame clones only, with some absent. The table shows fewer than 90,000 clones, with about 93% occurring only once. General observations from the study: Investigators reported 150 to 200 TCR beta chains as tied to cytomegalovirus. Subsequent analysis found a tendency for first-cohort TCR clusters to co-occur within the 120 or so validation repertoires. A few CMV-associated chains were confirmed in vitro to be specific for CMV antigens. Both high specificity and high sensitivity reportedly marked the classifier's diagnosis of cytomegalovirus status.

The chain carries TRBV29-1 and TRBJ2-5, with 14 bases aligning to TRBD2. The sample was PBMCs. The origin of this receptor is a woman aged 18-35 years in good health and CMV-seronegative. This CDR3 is CSARMTSGRAETQYF. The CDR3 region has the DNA TGCAGCGCAAGGATGACTAGCGGGAGGGCAGAGACCCAGTACTTC.